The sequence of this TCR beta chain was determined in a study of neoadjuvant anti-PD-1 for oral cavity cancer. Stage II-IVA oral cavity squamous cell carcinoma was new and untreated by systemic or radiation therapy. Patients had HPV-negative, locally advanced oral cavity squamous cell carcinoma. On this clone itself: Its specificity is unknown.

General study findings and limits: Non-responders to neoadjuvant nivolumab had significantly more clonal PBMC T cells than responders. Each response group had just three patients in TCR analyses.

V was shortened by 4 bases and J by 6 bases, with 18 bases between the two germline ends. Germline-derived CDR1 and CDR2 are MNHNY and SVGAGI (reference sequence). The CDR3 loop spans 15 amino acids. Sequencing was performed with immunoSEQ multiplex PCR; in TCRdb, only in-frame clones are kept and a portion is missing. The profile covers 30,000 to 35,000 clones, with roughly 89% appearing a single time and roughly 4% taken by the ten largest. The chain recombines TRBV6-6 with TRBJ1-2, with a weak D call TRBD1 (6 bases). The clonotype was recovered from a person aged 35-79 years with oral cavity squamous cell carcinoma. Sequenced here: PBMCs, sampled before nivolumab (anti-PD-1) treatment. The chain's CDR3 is CASSFPGGGRDGYTF. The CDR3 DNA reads TGTGCCAGCAGTTTCCCGGGCGGGGGGCGAGATGGCTACACCTTC.